The present entry profiles one T cell receptor (beta chain) with its context. Per the original data handling: Amplified reference gene primers provided the basis for estimating nucleated cell counts. Produced via immunoSEQ multiplex PCR; TCRdb's table is partial and in-frame only. V and J calls and clone size are copied from that table; D and trimming were computed from the DNA. The sample includes approximately 210,000 clones, 86% seen only once; the top ten take 2.2%. The data originate from a study of blood T cell repertoires in COVID-19. Study information: Whether acute or convalescent, the COVID-19 samples came from the United States, Italy and Spain. T cells, B-cell-depleted T cells, or PBMCs provided the cDNA or gDNA that served as material.

This CDR3 contains 14 residues. V dropped 4 bases and J dropped 5; count of bases not matched to a gene: 3. CDR1 is SEHNR, CDR2 FQNEAQ, per germline (reference sequence). Sequenced sample: peripheral blood. The gene calls are TRBV7-9 and TRBJ2-2; 8 bases are shared with TRBD1. The TCR originated in a man aged 25 to 45 who had recovered from COVID-19. CDR3 loop: CASSSDRETGELFF. CDR3 coding DNA: TGTGCCAGCAGCTCGGACAGGGAAACCGGGGAGCTGTTTTTT.